These 10 T cell receptor beta chains came from one sample sequenced in a study of human T cells and chemical hapten exposure. TCRdb itself ran the RACE reads through MiXCR, one entry per CDR3 protein. Here the sample spans over 85,000 distinct CDR3 sequences, around 12% being singletons. As for time point: patch test 1, 2 weeks after DPC sensitization. Treatment specified: therapeutic diphenylcyclopropenone sensitization with weekly scalp DPC. This specimen consisted of whole blood, obtained in connection with sensitization to the hapten diphenylcyclopropenone (DPC). Receptor source: a middle-aged woman with alopecia areata. Some clones in this sample may be carry-over from other donors' samples.

The CDR3 region has the DNA TGCGCCAGCAGCTTAATGGAAGAGACTGAAGCTTTCTTT. Protein sequence: CASSLMEETEAFF. The chain links TRBV5-1 to TRBJ1-1; the D is unclear. The CDR3 sequence is 13 residues long. Germline CDR1 SGHRS, CDR2 YFSETQ. V was trimmed by 2 bases and J by 5 bases, leaving 10 bases between them.

This sequence joins TRBV7-2 and TRBJ2-1, with D unresolved. CDR1 and CDR2 from the germline V gene are SGHTA and FQGNSA. The CDR3 has 13 amino acids. Trimming removed 5 bases at V and 4 bases at J, with 9 bases between. CDR3 DNA sequence: TGTGCCAGCAGCCCAAGTAGTTACAATGAGCAGTTCTTC. Its protein is CASSPSSYNEQFF.

This chain uses TRBV7-2 with TRBJ2-1; TRBD2 matches at 13 bases. Germline assignment: CDR1 SGHTA and CDR2 FQGNSA. V lost 2 bases, J lost 12 bases, and 7 bases stayed unmatched. The length of the CDR3 is 15 residues. CDR3 bases: TGTGCCAGCAGCTTAAGTCTACTAGCGGGAGGGGGGCAGTTCTTC. Translated: CASSLSLLAGGGQFF.

J is TRBJ2-7 and V is TRBV6-2 or TRBV6-3, with 9 bases aligning to TRBD2. Trimming cost V 6 bases and J 3 bases; bases outside gene matches: 9. Germline CDR1 and CDR2: MNHEY and SVGEGT. The CDR3 loop spans 15 amino acids. For the CDR3, the DNA is TGTGCCAGCAGCACCGCGCGTAGCGGGAGCTACGAGCAGTACTTC. The encoded protein is CASSTARSGSYEQYF.

This clonotype was observed many times. The chain uses TRBV20-1 and TRBJ2-6, with D hard to call. The length of the CDR3 is 18 residues. From germline, CDR1 is DFQATT and CDR2 SNEGSKA (reference sequence). Trimming took off 0 bases at V and 0 bases at J, with 15 bases between the two ends. This CDR3 reads CSARDPIGGYSGANVLTF. The CDR3 coding sequence is TGCAGTGCTAGAGACCCAATTGGCGGTTACTCTGGGGCCAACGTCCTGACTTTC.

The V call is TRBV4-3, the J call TRBJ1-3; D is unresolved. The germline V and J ends were trimmed by 1 base and 3 bases, with 13 bases remaining between them. CDR3 length: 16 residues. Per the germline V gene, CDR1 is LGHNA and CDR2 is YSLEER. CDR3 in amino acids: CASSQGHGPSGNTIYF. For the CDR3, the DNA is TGCGCCAGCAGCCAAGGTCACGGTCCCAGTGGAAACACCATATATTTT.

This clonotype was seen only a few times. V gene TRBV5-5 combines with J gene TRBJ2-7; 7 bases are a match to TRBD1. CDR3 size: 17 residues. Germline CDR1 reads SGHKS; CDR2 reads YYEKEE (reference sequence). The ends lost 3 bases at V and 3 bases at J; junction bases unmatched: 15. The CDR3 coding sequence is TGTGCCAGCAGCTGGGTTCCACCGACAGGGTATGTCTACGAGCAGTACTTC. Translating gives CASSWVPPTGYVYEQYF.

To note about this clonotype: The junction differs from germline at one of its ends, possibly a read error. The chain couples TRBV7-2 to TRBJ2-5, with D perhaps matching TRBD1 (5 bases). This CDR3 contains 13 residues. Germline CDR1 is SGHTA and CDR2 is FQGNSA. The CDR3 nucleotides are TGTGCCAGCAGTTTAGGCAGGGTAGAGACCCAGTACTTC. The encoded protein is CASSLGRVETQYF.

This clonotype came up a few times. The V gene is TRBV7-3, the J gene TRBJ2-7; 9 bases are shared with TRBD2. The length of the CDR3 is 13 residues. The trim removed 4 bases at V and 6 bases at J, leaving 4 bases unmatched. The germline gives CDR1 SGHTA, CDR2 FQGTGA. The CDR3: CASSSGTSTEQYF. For the CDR3, the DNA is TGTGCCAGCAGCTCCGGGACTAGCACCGAGCAGTACTTC.

The genes are TRBV7-2 and TRBJ2-2, with D perhaps matching TRBD2 (5 bases). This CDR3 has 17 residues. Trimming took off 5 bases at V and 2 bases at J, with 18 bases between the two ends. Germline loops: CDR1 SGHTA, CDR2 FQGNSA. CDR3 sequence: CASSDPPQRHNTGELFF. The CDR3 nucleotides are TGTGCCAGCAGCGACCCCCCCCAGCGGCATAACACCGGGGAGCTGTTTTTT.